This T cell receptor (beta chain) originates from a study of cytomegalovirus exposure and HLA in healthy donors. PCR amplification relied on 60 Vbeta primers (plus 13 Jbeta primers). Profiled with immunoSEQ multiplex PCR; TCRdb holds only in-frame clones, not every one. The table has roughly 40,000 clones, roughly 80% seen once. This CDR3 has 16 residues. Germline values: CDR1 SGHRS, CDR2 YFSETQ. Trimming removed 0 bases at V and 5 bases at J, with 14 bases between. Study-level points and caveats: The study put under 200 TCR beta chains on its list as cytomegalovirus-associated. The later analysis indicated that the majority of CMV-associated TCR beta chains appeared HLA-restricted. It has been reported that TCR beta sequences accurately predicted the HLA-A and HLA-B alleles of most subjects.

Remarks on this clone: What it recognizes is unknown.

As for the donors, each was a healthy bone marrow donor. The sequencing sample was made of PBMCs. This receptor was taken from a man aged 45 to 65 in good health and CMV-seronegative. This chain links TRBV5-1 with TRBJ2-2, with D maybe TRBD2 (6 bases). The CDR3 nucleotides read TGCGCCAGCAGCTTGGTCCAGGCCCGGGGGACCGGGGAGCTGTTTTTT. It codes for CASSLVQARGTGELFF. Based on the CDR3 plus reference TRBV5-1 and TRBJ2-2, the full variable domain is KAGVTQTPRYLIKTRGQQVTLSCSPISGHRSVSWYQQTPGQGLQFLFEYFSETQRNKGNFPGRFSGRQFSNSRSEMNVSTLELGDSALYLCASSLVQARGTGELFFGEGSRLTVL.